Each of the 4 T cell receptor delta chains below was sequenced from the same sample in a study of gamma-delta T cells after stem cell transplantation (dated by TCRdb to about 2016). The library was produced with RT-PCR. The sequencer was an Illumina MiSeq. TCRdb recomputed clones from the public reads with CATT; identical DNA rows were then combined. The sample includes 1,300 to 1,500 delta-chain clones, with about 49% observed a single time. 41% of the sample belongs to the ten largest clones. Sequencing was done on a sample of gamma-delta T cells. The receptors here all came from a human donor. It is not recorded whose cells these are; they may come from a transplant donor.

This clone qualifies as large (0.1 to 1%). The V and J genes are TRDV2 and TRDJ3, with 11 bases matching TRDD3. V shed 2 bases, J shed 0 bases, and the junction held 5 bases outside the gene matches. Germline values: CDR1 GEAIGNYY, CDR2 EKD. CDR3 length: 19 residues. CDR3 coding DNA: TGTGCCTGTGACAGTACTGGGGGATATTACTCCTGGGACACCCGACAGATGTTTTTC. Translating gives CACDSTGGYYSWDTRQMFF.

This clone was seen a single time. This chain joins TRDV2 and TRDJ1; TRDD3 matches at 8 bases. With 4 bases clipped from V and 3 bases from J, the junction kept 12 bases outside the gene matches. Per the germline V gene, CDR1 is GEAIGNYY and CDR2 is EKD. This CDR3 has 16 residues. CDR3 coding DNA: TGTGCCTGTGAAATACTGGGGGCCACGGGGCCCGATAAACTCATCTTT. Translating it yields CACEILGATGPDKLIF.

This clone was recorded a few times. In nucleotides, the CDR3 is TGTGCCTGTGACACCCTTCTCGTACTGGGGGATAGCCCGGAAAGCTCCTGGGACACCCGACAGATGTTTTTC. This codes for CACDTLLVLGDSPESSWDTRQMFF. The gene calls are TRDV2 and TRDJ3; 11 bases match TRDD3. Trimming took 0 bases from V and 0 from J; bases not matched to a gene: 18. The CDR3 contains 24 residues. In germline, CDR1 is GEAIGNYY, CDR2 EKD.

On this clone itself: A read error is the likely source, as a far larger clone sits one nucleotide away. The chain combines TRAV29/DV5 with TRDJ1; TRDD3 matches at 9 bases. The CDR3 totals 23 residues. Per germline, CDR1 NSMFDY and CDR2 ISSIKDK. CDR3 in DNA: TGTGCAGTAAGCGTGGCTTCCTATCCCCTGGGGGATGGCGGTTTCTTTAACACCGATAAACTCATCTTT. This translates into CAVSVASYPLGDGGFFNTDKLIF.